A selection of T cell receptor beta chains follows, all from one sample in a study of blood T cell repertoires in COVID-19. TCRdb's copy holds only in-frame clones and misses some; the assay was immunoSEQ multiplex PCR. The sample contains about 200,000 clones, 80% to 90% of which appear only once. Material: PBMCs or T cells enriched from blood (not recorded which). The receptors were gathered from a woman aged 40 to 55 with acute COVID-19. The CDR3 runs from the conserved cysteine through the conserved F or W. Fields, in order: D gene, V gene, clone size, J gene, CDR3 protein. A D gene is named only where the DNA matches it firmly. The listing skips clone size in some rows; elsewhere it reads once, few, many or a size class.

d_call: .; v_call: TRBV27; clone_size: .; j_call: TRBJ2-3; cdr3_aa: CASSPSGRTQYF
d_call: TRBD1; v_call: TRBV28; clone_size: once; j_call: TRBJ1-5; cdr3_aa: CASSLLQGNQPQHF
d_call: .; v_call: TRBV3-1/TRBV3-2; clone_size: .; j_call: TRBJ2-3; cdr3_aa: CASSQDTRAPNTQYF
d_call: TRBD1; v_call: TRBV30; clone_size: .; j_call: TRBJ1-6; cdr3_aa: CAWSLRTGGQRSYNSPLHF
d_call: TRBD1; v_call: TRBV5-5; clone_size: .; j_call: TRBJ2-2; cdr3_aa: CASSLEDRESTGELFF
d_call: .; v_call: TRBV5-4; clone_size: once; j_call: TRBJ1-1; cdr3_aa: CASNLPGHQNTEAFF
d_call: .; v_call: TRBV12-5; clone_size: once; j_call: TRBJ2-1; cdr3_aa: CASGLVVGIAGDEQFF
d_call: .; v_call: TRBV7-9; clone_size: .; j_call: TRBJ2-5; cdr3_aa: CASSLGRGETQYF
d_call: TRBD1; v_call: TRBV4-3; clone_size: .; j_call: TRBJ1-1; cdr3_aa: CASSRDRGSNTEAFF
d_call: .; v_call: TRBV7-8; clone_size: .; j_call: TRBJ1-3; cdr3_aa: CASSVQGLYSGNTIYF
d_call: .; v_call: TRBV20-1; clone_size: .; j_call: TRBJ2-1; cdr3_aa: CSARSYNEQFF
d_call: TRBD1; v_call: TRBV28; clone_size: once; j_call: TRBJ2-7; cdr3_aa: CASSRQGRVVEQYF
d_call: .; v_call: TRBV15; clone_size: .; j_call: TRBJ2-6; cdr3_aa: CATSRDNSGANVLTF
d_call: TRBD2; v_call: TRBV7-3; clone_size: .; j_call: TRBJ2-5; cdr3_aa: CASSRGTSGRGAGETQYF
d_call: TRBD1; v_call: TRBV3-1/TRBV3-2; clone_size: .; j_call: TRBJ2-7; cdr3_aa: CASSPGQGLGIEQYF
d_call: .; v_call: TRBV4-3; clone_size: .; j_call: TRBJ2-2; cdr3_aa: CASSQPPAGFNTGELFF
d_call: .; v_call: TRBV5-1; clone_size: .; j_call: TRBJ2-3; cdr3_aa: CASSLQRLSTDTQYF
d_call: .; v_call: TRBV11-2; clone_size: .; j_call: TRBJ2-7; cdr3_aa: CASIRAGEGEQYF
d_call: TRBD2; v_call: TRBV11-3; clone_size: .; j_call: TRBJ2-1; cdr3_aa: CASIALTSARSYNEQFF
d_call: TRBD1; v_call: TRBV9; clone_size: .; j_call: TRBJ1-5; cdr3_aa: CASSVGATGTVNQPQHF
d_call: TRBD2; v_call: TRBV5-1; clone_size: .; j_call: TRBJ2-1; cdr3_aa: CASTRLAGDPNEQFF
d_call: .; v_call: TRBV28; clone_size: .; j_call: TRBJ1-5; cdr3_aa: CASSLGGGGGPNQPQHF
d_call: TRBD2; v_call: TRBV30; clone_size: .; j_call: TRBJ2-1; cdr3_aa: CAYSGLAGGPGNEQFF
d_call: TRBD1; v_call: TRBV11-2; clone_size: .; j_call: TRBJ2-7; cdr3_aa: CASSPNRGQYEQYF
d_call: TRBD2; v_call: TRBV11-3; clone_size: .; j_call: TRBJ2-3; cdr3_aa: CASTTRTSGRRTDTQYF
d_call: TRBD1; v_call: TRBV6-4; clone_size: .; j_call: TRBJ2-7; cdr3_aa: CASRVPGGTGGPVSSYEQYF
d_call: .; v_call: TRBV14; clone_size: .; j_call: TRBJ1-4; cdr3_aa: CASSPLQDLKGEKLFF